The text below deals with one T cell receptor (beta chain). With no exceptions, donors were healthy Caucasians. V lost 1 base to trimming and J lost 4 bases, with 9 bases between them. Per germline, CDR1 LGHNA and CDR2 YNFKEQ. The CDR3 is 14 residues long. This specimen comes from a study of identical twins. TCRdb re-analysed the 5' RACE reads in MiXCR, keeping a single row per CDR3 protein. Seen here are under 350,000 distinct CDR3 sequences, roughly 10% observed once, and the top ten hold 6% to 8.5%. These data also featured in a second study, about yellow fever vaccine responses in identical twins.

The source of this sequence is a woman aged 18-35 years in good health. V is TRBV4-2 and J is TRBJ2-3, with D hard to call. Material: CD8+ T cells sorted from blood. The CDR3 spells CASSQGNQPDTQYF. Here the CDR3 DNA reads TGTGCCAGCAGCCAAGGCAACCAACCAGATACGCAGTATTTT.